The source of this T cell receptor (beta chain) is a study of blood T cell repertoires in COVID-19. Assay: immunoSEQ multiplex PCR; the TCRdb copy retains only in-frame clones and omits some. The sample carries 150,000 to 160,000 clones, 75% to 85% recorded once. The CDR3 consists of 15 residues. CDR1 and CDR2 from the germline V gene are MNHEY and SVGAGI. With 10 bases removed from V and 2 bases from J, the gap between germline ends came to 19 bases. Specimen: peripheral blood. This TCR was sampled from a man aged 55 to 70 with acute or convalescent COVID-19. The chain has TRBV6-5 and TRBJ2-3; D uncertain. Here the CDR3 DNA reads TGTGCCACCAGACTTGGCGGTAGATTCACAGATACGCAGTATTTT. This encodes CATRLGGRFTDTQYF.